These T cell receptor beta chains were read from a single sample in a study of T cell repertoires in cytomegalovirus infection. TCRdb processed the reads anew with MiXCR; each CDR3 protein has one entry. This table has approximately 500,000 distinct CDR3 sequences, about 30% appearing once. The sequenced material came from PBMCs. These receptors originate from a human donor in good health (CMV status not recorded). Some clones in this sample may be carry-over from other donors' samples. CDR3s include the opening cysteine and the closing phenylalanine or tryptophan. D genes are given only for firm matches. Clone size is shown for a subset of rows, as once, few, many or a class of expanded clone.

len	abundance	v_gene	d_gene	j_gene	CDR3aa	CDR3nt
15	-	TRBV12-3/TRBV12-4	TRBD1	TRBJ2-2	CASSLGTENTGELFF	TGTGCCAGCAGTCTCGGGACAGAGAACACCGGGGAGCTGTTTTTT
18	-	TRBV13	TRBD1	TRBJ1-1	CASSLGDRVIGGNVEAFF	TGTGCCAGCAGCTTAGGCGACAGGGTGATCGGTGGAAACGTTGAAGCTTTCTTT
14	-	TRBV27	TRBD2	TRBJ2-5	CASSPRGGRETQYF	TGTGCCAGCAGTCCCCGGGGAGGGCGGGAGACCCAGTACTTC
15	-	TRBV4-2	-	TRBJ1-1	CASRGARGAAGEAFF	TGTGCCAGCAGGGGGGCGAGGGGGGCCGCAGGTGAAGCTTTCTTT
14	-	TRBV24-1	-	TRBJ2-3	CATSDGGLSASQYF	TGTGCCACCAGTGATGGGGGTCTTAGCGCTTCGCAGTATTTT
14	many	TRBV7-6	-	TRBJ2-1	CASSEGYINNEQFF	TGTGCCAGCAGCGAGGGCTATATCAACAATGAGCAGTTCTTC
14	-	TRBV23-1	-	TRBJ2-2	CASSQPGQTGELFF	TGCGCCAGCAGTCAACCAGGACAGACCGGGGAGCTGTTTTTT
13	few	TRBV7-2	-	TRBJ2-1	CASSLLGREEQFF	TGTGCCAGCAGCTTATTGGGGCGGGAAGAGCAGTTCTTC
15	many	TRBV6-1	-	TRBJ2-6	CASRVTFSGANVLTF	TGTGCCAGCAGGGTAACTTTCTCTGGGGCCAACGTCCTGACTTTC
13	many	TRBV7-2	-	TRBJ2-2	CASSPVGNGELFF	TGTGCCAGCAGCCCAGTAGGGAACGGGGAGCTGTTTTTT
16	few	TRBV14	-	TRBJ1-3	CASSQLREFSGNTIYF	TGTGCCAGCAGCCAATTAAGGGAGTTTTCTGGAAACACCATATATTTT
12	many	TRBV11-2	-	TRBJ1-5	CASSHRDQPQHF	TGTGCCAGCAGCCACCGGGATCAGCCCCAGCATTTT
18	-	TRBV5-3	-	TRBJ2-5	CASSKAMGTGRFQETQYF	TGTGCCAGCAGTAAAGCGATGGGTACCGGCCGCTTCCAAGAGACCCAGTACTTC
14	-	TRBV5-1	-	TRBJ2-1	CASSLAVGNNEQFF	TGCGCCAGCAGCTTGGCCGTGGGCAACAATGAGCAGTTCTTC
16	many	TRBV7-8	TRBD2	TRBJ2-3	CASSYRLAGPTDTQYF	TGTGCCAGCAGCTATCGACTAGCCGGCCCCACAGATACGCAGTATTTT
15	-	TRBV13	TRBD1	TRBJ2-5	CASSSGQVEDGTQYF	TGTGCCAGCAGCTCGGGACAGGTCGAGGATGGGACCCAGTACTTC
18	-	TRBV28	TRBD1	TRBJ1-2	CASYEVTGTGNQNYGYTF	TGTGCCAGCTACGAGGTCACCGGGACAGGGAACCAGAACTATGGCTACACCTTC
16	-	TRBV27	TRBD1	TRBJ2-1	CASSPSSGDRGYEQFF	TGTGCCAGCAGTCCATCATCAGGGGACAGGGGATATGAGCAGTTCTTC
12	-	TRBV29-1	TRBD1	TRBJ1-2	CSVEGQGNGYTF	TGCAGCGTTGAGGGACAGGGTAATGGCTACACCTTC
16	few	TRBV5-6	TRBD2	TRBJ2-3	CASSLIPSGSADTQYF	TGTGCCAGCAGCTTGATTCCTAGCGGGAGTGCAGATACGCAGTATTTT
12	-	TRBV10-2	-	TRBJ1-2	CASRSGSYGYTF	TGCGCCAGCAGATCAGGGTCCTATGGCTACACCTTC
13	-	TRBV6-2/TRBV6-3	-	TRBJ2-1	CASSARSYNEQFF	TGTGCCAGCAGCGCCAGGAGCTACAATGAGCAGTTCTTC
15	-	TRBV12-3/TRBV12-4	TRBD1	TRBJ2-5	CASSPQDRGGETQYF	TGTGCCAGCAGTCCCCAGGACAGGGGAGGAGAGACCCAGTACTTC
12	-	TRBV12-3/TRBV12-4	-	TRBJ1-2	CASSFSNYGYTF	TGTGCCAGCAGTTTTTCAAACTATGGCTACACCTTC
18	many	TRBV7-6	TRBD2	TRBJ2-2	CASSFPTSGRDNTGELFF	TGTGCCAGCAGCTTCCCGACTAGCGGGAGGGATAACACCGGGGAGCTGTTTTTT
14	-	TRBV27	-	TRBJ2-5	CASSPITREETQYF	TGTGCCAGCAGTCCCATAACCCGGGAGGAGACCCAGTACTTC
13	-	TRBV4-3	-	TRBJ2-1	CASSQDSGGEQFF	TGCGCCAGCAGCCAAGATAGCGGCGGTGAGCAGTTCTTC
15	-	TRBV24-1	TRBD1	TRBJ2-3	CATSVGTGSTDTQYF	TGTGCCACCAGTGTCGGGACAGGGAGCACAGATACGCAGTATTTT
18	-	TRBV4-3	-	TRBJ1-3	CASSQDRMTSSSGNTIYF	TGCGCCAGCAGCCAAGATAGAATGACATCCAGCTCTGGAAACACCATATATTTT
14	few	TRBV7-8	-	TRBJ2-5	CASSRQVRQETQYF	TGTGCCAGCAGTCGACAGGTCCGGCAAGAGACCCAGTACTTC
17	few	TRBV12-3/TRBV12-4	TRBD2	TRBJ2-1	CASRPYLAGVEYNEQFF	TGTGCCAGCAGACCTTATCTAGCGGGAGTTGAGTACAATGAGCAGTTCTTC
15	-	TRBV4-1	-	TRBJ2-1	CASSQMGGSYNEQFF	TGCGCCAGCAGCCAAATGGGGGGCTCCTACAATGAGCAGTTCTTC
12	few	TRBV29-1	-	TRBJ1-3	CSGGTDGNTIYF	TGCAGCGGAGGGACGGACGGAAACACCATATATTTT
15	few	TRBV6-5	-	TRBJ2-3	CASSYSGGSTDTQYF	TGTGCCAGCAGTTACTCCGGCGGCTCCACAGATACGCAGTATTTT
15	few	TRBV10-3	-	TRBJ1-1	CAISEEGEVNTEAFF	TGTGCCATCAGTGAAGAAGGGGAGGTGAACACTGAAGCTTTCTTT
12	-	TRBV7-2	TRBD1	TRBJ2-7	CASGQGYYEQYF	TGTGCCAGTGGACAGGGGTACTACGAGCAGTACTTC
15	-	TRBV5-1	-	TRBJ1-3	CATQDRPNSGNTIYF	TGCGCCACCCAAGACAGGCCTAACTCTGGAAACACCATATATTTT
13	few	TRBV27	-	TRBJ1-1	CASSQYSNTEAFF	TGTGCCAGCAGTCAATACTCGAACACTGAAGCTTTCTTT
14	few	TRBV6-5	TRBD2	TRBJ2-1	CASRLGTSGHEQFF	TGTGCCAGCAGACTTGGGACTAGCGGCCATGAGCAGTTCTTC
17	many	TRBV7-8	TRBD2	TRBJ2-1	CASSSGGGSLSYNEQFF	TGTGCCAGCAGCTCTGGCGGGGGGTCCCTCTCCTACAATGAGCAGTTCTTC
13	-	TRBV28	TRBD1	TRBJ2-7	CASKRDRTYEQYF	TGTGCCAGCAAAAGGGACAGAACCTACGAGCAGTACTTC
15	many	TRBV7-2	TRBD2	TRBJ2-2	CASSWNAGGVGELFF	TGTGCCAGCAGCTGGAATGCGGGGGGAGTTGGGGAGCTGTTTTTT
16	-	TRBV19	-	TRBJ2-5	CASSATRTGYQETQYF	TGTGCCAGTAGTGCCACTAGAACCGGTTACCAAGAGACCCAGTACTTC
14	once	TRBV12-3/TRBV12-4	TRBD1	TRBJ1-6	CASHGGQANSPLHF	TGTGCCAGCCACGGGGGACAGGCAAATTCACCCCTCCACTTT
15	many	TRBV7-2	TRBD1	TRBJ2-2	CASSLDRASTGELFF	TGTGCCAGCAGCTTGGACAGGGCCAGCACCGGGGAGCTGTTTTTT
15	-	TRBV7-2	TRBD2	TRBJ2-3	CASSWTSGPPDTQYF	TGTGCCAGCAGTTGGACTAGCGGGCCCCCCGATACGCAGTATTTT
13	few	TRBV11-2	TRBD2	TRBJ2-1	CASSPGTNQEQFF	TGTGCCAGCAGCCCGGGGACTAACCAGGAGCAGTTCTTC
13	-	TRBV10-3	TRBD1	TRBJ1-6	CATGTGENSPLHF	TGTGCCACCGGGACAGGGGAAAATTCACCCCTCCACTTT
12	few	TRBV12-3/TRBV12-4	TRBD1	TRBJ1-4	CASSWTGDELFF	TGTGCCAGCAGTTGGACAGGGGATGAACTGTTTTTT
14	-	TRBV24-1	-	TRBJ2-5	CATSEPRGQETQYF	TGTGCCACCAGTGAACCTAGAGGACAAGAGACCCAGTACTTC